Below, 17 T cell receptor beta chains from the same sample are listed, as sequenced in a study of monozygotic twins with inflammatory bowel disease. TCRdb reprocessed the 5' RACE reads and stores each CDR3 protein as one record, lacking DNA. The listing records some 210,000 distinct CDR3 sequences. Material for sequencing was blood. The receptors come from a human donor with ulcerative colitis or Crohn's disease, or a healthy co-twin of an affected twin (not recorded which).

The chain has TRBV19 and TRBJ1-4. The germline CDR1 and CDR2 sequences are LNHDA and SQIVND (reference sequence). This CDR3 is built from 17 residues. This CDR3 reads CASTGRVLSTTNEKLFF.

The J gene is TRBJ1-3, the V gene TRBV4-1. The CDR3 spans 14 residues. Germline V gives CDR1 MGHRA, CDR2 YSYEKL. This CDR3 is CASSQGHSGNTIYF.

The chain is built from TRBV2 and TRBJ2-7; the TCRdb D gene call, TRBD1, has no DNA to confirm it. This CDR3 contains 15 residues. Per germline, CDR1 SNHLY and CDR2 FYNNEI. The CDR3 sequence: CASGGTEISSYEQYF.

This sequence joins TRBV5-1 and TRBJ2-7; absent DNA, TCRdb's TRBD1 call cannot be checked. Germline lookup yields CDR1 SGHRS and CDR2 YFSETQ. The CDR3 covers 14 residues. The CDR3 here is CASSLAPGSYEQYF.

This sequence joins TRBV12-3 or TRBV12-4 and TRBJ2-7. The CDR3 covers 13 residues. CDR3 residues: CASSTTFTYEQYF.

This sequence joins TRBV2 and TRBJ1-2; TCRdb reports TRBD1, a call that lacks DNA to check it against. This CDR3 contains 12 residues. Germline CDR1 reads SNHLY; CDR2 reads FYNNEI. The CDR3 sequence: CASYTGSYGYTF.

The rearrangement links TRBV6-5 to TRBJ1-1. This CDR3 has 16 residues. Germline V gene lookup returns CDR1 MNHEY and CDR2 SVGAGI. This CDR3 is CASNSFGRRASAEAFF.

The genes are TRBV20-1 and TRBJ2-7; with no DNA, the TCRdb D assignment of TRBD2 cannot be verified. In germline, CDR1 is DFQATT, CDR2 SNEGSKA (reference sequence). There are 15 residues in the CDR3. This chain's CDR3 is CSARVLSGGSYEQYF.

The rearrangement joins TRBV6-5 to TRBJ1-3. CDR3 length equals 17 residues. CDR1 is MNHEY, CDR2 SVGAGI, per germline. This chain's CDR3 is CASELGFSIRSGNTIYF.

The genes are TRBV5-1 and TRBJ1-1; TCRdb calls TRBD1, which cannot be checked without DNA. Looked up from germline, CDR1 is SGHRS and CDR2 is YFSETQ. The CDR3 sequence is 16 residues long. CDR3 residues: CASSLSGLAGGTEAFF. The full variable domain, completed using reference TRBV5-1 and TRBJ1-1, is KAGVTQTPRYLIKTRGQQVTLSCSPISGHRSVSWYQQTPGQGLQFLFEYFSETQRNKGNFPGRFSGRQFSNSRSEMNVSTLELGDSALYLCASSLSGLAGGTEAFFGQGTRLTVV.

The chain links TRBV13 to TRBJ2-2; the TRBD1 assignment by TCRdb is unverifiable without DNA. This CDR3 spans 13 amino acids. Germline V CDR1 and CDR2: PRHDT, FYEKMQ (reference sequence). The CDR3 here is CASSLWTGGELFF.

The V and J genes are TRBV24-1 and TRBJ2-7; TCRdb returns TRBD2, unconfirmable since there is no DNA. This CDR3 is built from 16 residues. The germline V gene encodes CDR1 KGHDR and CDR2 SFDVKD. The CDR3 spells CATTGSWQGMSGEQYF.

This rearrangement joins TRBV10-2 to TRBJ1-1; without DNA, the TCRdb call of TRBD1 cannot be checked. The CDR3 sequence is 13 residues long. CDR1 and CDR2 from the germline V gene are WSHSY and SAAADI. CDR3 sequence reads: CASSESGGTEAFF.

This sequence joins TRBV20-1 and TRBJ2-7; without DNA, the TCRdb call of TRBD1 cannot be checked. Germline V gene sequence: CDR1 DFQATT, CDR2 SNEGSKA (reference sequence). CDR3 size: 15 residues. CDR3 in amino acids: CSARDTGTGIMGQYF.

The chain uses TRBV12-3 or TRBV12-4 and TRBJ1-2. This CDR3 is built from 12 residues. CDR3 sequence: CASSPRTYGYTF.

The CDR3 loop is CASHQGTDYGYTF. The chain employs TRBV2 and TRBJ1-2; TCRdb designates TRBD1, a call that cannot be tested without DNA. Germline V gives CDR1 SNHLY, CDR2 FYNNEI. The CDR3 runs 13 residues.

The chain employs TRBV7-9 and TRBJ2-3. Germline V gene sequence: CDR1 SEHNR, CDR2 FQNEAQ (reference sequence). This CDR3 comprises 14 residues. The CDR3 region is CASGPSSGSDTQYF.